A few counts support the clone carrying this TCR beta chain. Its antigen is unknown. The record originates from a study of T cell repertoires in cytomegalovirus infection. Background on the study: Public signatures in TCR beta pointed to CMV infection and matching HLA type.

TCRdb processed the reads anew with MiXCR; each CDR3 protein has one entry. The data hold roughly 320,000 distinct CDR3 sequences, with roughly a tenth observed a single time. With 4 bases removed from V and 5 bases from J, the gap between germline ends came to 14 bases. The CDR3 is made up of 14 amino acids. The germline gives CDR1 SEHNR, CDR2 FQNEAQ (reference sequence). Study observations and caveats: The ex vivo response was dominated by HLA-C-restricted CMV-specific TCR beta clonotypes.

The chain recombines TRBV7-9 with TRBJ2-5; D perhaps matches TRBD2 (5 bases). The receptor's source is a human donor in good health (CMV status not recorded). Some clones in this sample may be carry-over from other donors' samples. The sample comprised PBMCs. The CDR3 bases are TGTGCCAGCAGCTCGGGAACTAGATTGGAGACCCAGTACTTC. Protein: CASSSGTRLETQYF.